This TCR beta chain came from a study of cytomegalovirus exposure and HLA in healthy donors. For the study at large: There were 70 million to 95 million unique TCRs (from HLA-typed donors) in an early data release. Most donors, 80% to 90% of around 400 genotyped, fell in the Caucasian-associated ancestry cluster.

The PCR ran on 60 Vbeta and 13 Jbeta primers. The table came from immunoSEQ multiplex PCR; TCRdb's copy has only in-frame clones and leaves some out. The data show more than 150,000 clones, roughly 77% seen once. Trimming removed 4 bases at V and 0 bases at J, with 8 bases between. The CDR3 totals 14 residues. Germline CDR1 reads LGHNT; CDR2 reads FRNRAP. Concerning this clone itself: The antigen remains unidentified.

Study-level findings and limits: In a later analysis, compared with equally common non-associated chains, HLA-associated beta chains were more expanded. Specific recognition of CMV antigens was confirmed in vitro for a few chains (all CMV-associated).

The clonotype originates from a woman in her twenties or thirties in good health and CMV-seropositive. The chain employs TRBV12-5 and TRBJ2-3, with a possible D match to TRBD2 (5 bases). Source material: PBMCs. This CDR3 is CASGSGLSTDTQYF. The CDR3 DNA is TGTGCTAGTGGTTCGGGATTGAGCACAGATACGCAGTATTTT.